The present T cell receptor (beta chain) was sequenced within a study of OX40 agonist ivuxolimab in advanced cancers. The V end lost 7 bases, the J end lost 1 base, and 8 bases lay between the germline ends. Germline CDR1 SGDLS, CDR2 YYNGEE. The CDR3 has 12 amino acids. TCRdb's copy holds only in-frame clones and misses some; the assay was immunoSEQ multiplex PCR. This table holds more than 45,000 clones, over 80% found once. V gene TRBV9 combines with J gene TRBJ2-5, with D tentatively TRBD2 (6 bases). The material sequenced was CD4+ or CD8+ T cells sorted from blood, taken in a trial of the OX40 agonist ivuxolimab. The source is an adult with an advanced solid tumor such as melanoma, head and neck, liver or kidney cancer. As DNA, the CDR3 is TGTGCCAGCTCGGGGGTCCAAGAGACCCAGTACTTC. This encodes CASSGVQETQYF.